The 7 T cell receptor beta chains listed next were all sequenced from one sample in a study of spatial heterogeneity in lung cancer. Broader study findings: Counts of expanded alpha and beta TCRs within tumors tracked the tumor nonsynonymous mutation count.

No antigen has been identified for these receptors. TCRdb recomputed calls from the 5' RACE reads with MiXCR, one row per CDR3 protein. The sample has roughly 18,000 distinct CDR3 sequences, 8.5% to 10% seen once. As to time point: sample taken at primary tumor resection. The specimen comprised lung tumor tissue, sampled at surgery. The receptors here all came from a female donor with early-stage non-small cell lung cancer.

In its sample, this clonotype is medium-sized (0.01 to 0.1%). In a library made to pick up alpha chains, this beta chain is a stray read with a size that means little. The chain uses TRBV6-5 and TRBJ1-4, with D perhaps TRBD1 (6 bases). There are 16 residues in the CDR3. Deletions cut 2 bases from V and 0 bases from J, with 10 bases between. Germline V gene sequence: CDR1 MNHEY, CDR2 SVGAGI. CDR3 protein: CASSYGTKTTNEKLFF. As DNA, the CDR3 is TGTGCCAGCAGTTACGGGACAAAAACAACTAATGAAAAACTGTTTTTT.

This clonotype appeared many times. Within a library made for alpha chains, this beta chain is off target, and its count is uninformative. J is TRBJ2-1 and V is TRBV5-1, with D possibly matching TRBD2 (5 bases). Trimming took 9 bases from V and 6 from J, leaving 19 bases between them. Per germline, CDR1 SGHRS and CDR2 YFSETQ. CDR3 size: 14 residues. The CDR3 is CATNGAAEGNEQFF. The CDR3 DNA is TGCGCCACCAACGGAGCCGCAGAGGGCAATGAGCAGTTCTTC. Based on the CDR3 plus reference TRBV5-1 and TRBJ2-1, the full variable domain is KAGVTQTPRYLIKTRGQQVTLSCSPISGHRSVSWYQQTPGQGLQFLFEYFSETQRNKGNFPGRFSGRQFSNSRSEMNVSTLELGDSALYLCATNGAAEGNEQFFGPGTRLTVL.

This clonotype was observed at least ten times. With the library built for alpha chains, this beta chain is off target and its frequency is not meaningful. V usage is TRBV29-1 and J usage is TRBJ2-3; D may be TRBD2 (5 bases). Trimming shortened V by 0 bases and J by 7 bases, and 14 bases separated the two germline ends. The germline V gene has CDR1 SQVTM and CDR2 ANQGSEA. The CDR3 runs to 14 residues. The CDR3 nucleotides are TGCAGCGTTGAAGACGAGGGTGGCCCTTATACGCAGTATTTT. Translating it yields CSVEDEGGPYTQYF.

A note on this clonotype: This beta chain is an off-target read within a library intended for alpha chains, so its frequency means little. The CDR3 is CASTPGRTSSYEQYF. In nucleotides, the CDR3 is TGTGCCAGCACACCCGGGCGAACTAGTTCCTACGAGCAGTACTTC. The genes are TRBV5-6 and TRBJ2-7; D is possibly TRBD2 (5 bases). With 6 bases removed from V and 1 base from J, the gap between germline ends came to 17 bases. Germline CDR1 is SGHDT and CDR2 is YYEEEE. This CDR3 has 15 amino acids.

This clonotype turned up a few times. For a library built for alpha chains, this beta chain is a stray read; little rests on its size. The chain links TRBV11-2 to TRBJ2-2; D not certain. V lost 2 bases, J lost 9 bases, and 4 bases lay in between. CDR3 length: 11 amino acids. Per the germline V gene, CDR1 is SGHAT and CDR2 is FQNNGV. The CDR3 bases are TGTGCCAGCAGCTTAAGTCGGGAGCTGTTTTTT. Protein sequence: CASSLSRELFF.

This clonotype came up a few times. Since it is a stray read in a library aimed at alpha chains, this beta chain has a size that is not meaningful. The chain recombines TRBV6-2 or TRBV6-3 with TRBJ1-4; D remains unclear. The germline V gene encodes CDR1 MNHEY and CDR2 SVGEGT. V lost 1 base and J 6 bases, leaving 3 bases between the germline ends. The CDR3 consists of 12 residues. CDR3 DNA: TGTGCCAGCAGTTACTTTGATGAAAAACTGTTTTTT. It encodes CASSYFDEKLFF.

This clonotype was picked up a small number of times. The library was built for alpha chains, so this beta chain is an off-target read and its size means little. The chain is built from TRBV2 and TRBJ2-6; no reliable D call. The CDR3 covers 15 residues. CDR1 and CDR2 from the germline V gene are SNHLY and FYNNEI. Trimming stripped 7 bases from V and 0 bases from J, with 10 bases between. CDR3 in amino acids: CASTAGFSGANVLTF. Written as DNA, the CDR3 is TGTGCCAGCACGGCAGGTTTCTCTGGGGCCAACGTCCTGACTTTC.